A single sample is the source of the 10 T cell receptor beta chains below, sequenced in a study of T cells in Graves' hyperthyroidism and ophthalmopathy. The source material, RNA transcripts, was used to amplify TCR beta CDR3 regions. TCR CDR3 regions were first amplified by RT-PCR with HTBI primers. From the multiplex PCR reads, TCRdb called clonotypes with MiXCR, one entry per CDR3 protein. The sample yields some 270,000 distinct CDR3 sequences, 10% to 15% seen once. Sequenced input: blood. The receptors were gathered from a woman under 40 with Graves' hyperthyroidism that later progressed to Graves' ophthalmopathy.

This clonotype has a count of ten or more. The rearrangement joins TRBV13 to TRBJ2-5, with 7 bases identical to TRBD2. The CDR3 loop spans 13 amino acids. The germline V gene encodes CDR1 PRHDT and CDR2 FYEKMQ (reference sequence). V gave up 6 bases and J gave up 4 bases; unmatched junction bases: 5. Written as DNA, the CDR3 is TGTGCCAGCAGGGCGGGAGAGGTAGAGACCCAGTACTTC. Translated: CASRAGEVETQYF.

This clonotype showed up many times. The V gene is TRBV20-1, the J gene TRBJ2-3; 11 bases map to TRBD2. CDR3 size: 16 residues. The J segment lost 4 bases and the V segment lost 5 bases, leaving 11 bases of the junction unmatched. Germline lookup yields CDR1 DFQATT and CDR2 SNEGSKA (reference sequence). The CDR3 here is CSALSLAGGLADTQYF. DNA for the CDR3: TGCAGTGCTCTTTCTCTAGCGGGAGGTCTCGCAGATACGCAGTATTTT.

There are many counts of this clonotype. The CDR3 region is CSAEKRTGGVHNEQFF. The CDR3 DNA follows: TGCAGTGCTGAAAAAAGGACTGGCGGTGTCCACAATGAGCAGTTCTTC. The V gene is TRBV20-1, the J gene TRBJ2-1; D might be TRBD2 (5 bases). The V gene lost 5 bases and the J gene lost 5 bases, with 22 bases spanning the gap. This CDR3 has 16 amino acids. The V gene's germline CDR1 is DFQATT and CDR2 SNEGSKA (reference sequence).

V usage is TRBV7-2 and J usage is TRBJ2-3; the match to TRBD2 covers 8 bases. Germline V CDR1 and CDR2: SGHTA, FQGNSA. This CDR3 spans 13 amino acids. V shed 10 bases and J 2 bases; nucleotides not matched to a gene: 5. The CDR3 loop is CATREGATDTQYF. CDR3 DNA sequence: TGTGCCACCCGGGAGGGCGCCACAGATACGCAGTATTTT. Supplemented by reference TRBV7-2 and TRBJ2-3, the full variable domain reads GAGVSQSPSNKVTEKGKDVELRCDPISGHTALYWYRQSLGQGLEFLIYFQGNSAPDKSGLPSDRFSAERTGGSVSTLTIQRTQQEDSAVYLCATREGATDTQYFGPGTRLTVL.

V is TRBV5-1 and J is TRBJ1-6, with D possibly TRBD1 on 5 matching bases. Germline V gives CDR1 SGHRS, CDR2 YFSETQ. With 3 bases removed from V and 2 bases from J, the gap between germline ends came to 15 bases. The CDR3 loop spans 17 amino acids. Here the CDR3 reads CASSSGPPGPYNSPLHF. DNA of the CDR3: TGCGCCAGCAGCTCGGGGCCCCCAGGACCCTATAATTCACCCCTCCACTTT.

Turning to this clonotype: A much larger clone lies one base from this, so it may be a read error. The chain employs TRBV6-2 or TRBV6-3 and TRBJ2-1, with 7 bases aligning to TRBD2. From germline, CDR1 is MNHEY and CDR2 SVGEGT. This CDR3 has 14 residues. J was trimmed by 8 bases and V by 7 bases; bases with no gene match: 11. The chain's CDR3 is CASKGRGGRDEQFF. In DNA form, the CDR3 reads TGTGCCAGCAAGGGTCGGGGAGGGCGGGATGAGCAGTTCTTC.

This clonotype has at least ten counts. This chain links TRBV9 with TRBJ2-7; 10 bases are a match to TRBD1. V shed 4 bases, J shed 1 base, and the junction held 5 bases outside the gene matches. The CDR3 is 15 residues long. Per the germline V gene, CDR1 is SGDLS and CDR2 is YYNGEE. The CDR3 here is CASSRGQGMSYEQYF. DNA of the CDR3: TGTGCCAGCAGCAGGGGACAGGGGATGTCCTACGAGCAGTACTTC.

In its sample, this clonotype was seen many times. The chain joins TRBV6-2 or TRBV6-3 to TRBJ1-2, with a tentative D call TRBD1 (6 bases). V dropped 0 bases and J dropped 3 bases, with 14 bases sitting between them. Germline assignment: CDR1 MNHEY and CDR2 SVGEGT. This CDR3 has 16 amino acids. In DNA form, the CDR3 reads TGTGCCAGCAGTTACTCGAGTCTGAACAGGGACTATGGCTACACCTTC. As protein: CASSYSSLNRDYGYTF.

This clonotype was observed many times. This chain joins TRBV11-2 and TRBJ2-1; D gene unclear. CDR3 size: 12 residues. The V and J ends lost 5 bases and 8 bases respectively, with 10 bases between them. CDR1 is SGHAT, CDR2 FQNNGV, per germline. CDR3 protein: CASSKGIDEQFF. Here the CDR3 DNA reads TGTGCCAGCAGCAAAGGGATCGATGAGCAGTTCTTC.

This clonotype was recorded at least ten times. V is TRBV20-1 and J is TRBJ2-7; D is unclear. The V end was cut by 0 bases, the J end by 4 bases, with 10 bases between. Germline V gene sequence: CDR1 DFQATT, CDR2 SNEGSKA (reference sequence). The CDR3 is made up of 13 amino acids. The CDR3 reads CSARDFGTYEQYF. The CDR3 DNA sequence: TGCAGTGCTAGAGATTTCGGCACTTACGAGCAGTACTTC.